The table lists the clone carrying this T cell receptor beta chain with many counts. The sample belongs to a study of beta chain features in type 1 diabetes. Study in general: Patients looked much like healthy donors when it came to age, gender and cell yields.

CDR3 length: 12 amino acids. Per germline, CDR1 KGHSH and CDR2 LQKENI. Trimming removed 3 bases from V and 5 bases from J, with 7 bases in between. On average, the one heparinised blood draw given by each donor was approximately 120 mL. Isolation of CD4+ naive, central memory, regulatory and stem cell-like memory cells was achieved by sorting via CD45RO/CCR7/CD25/CD127/CD95/CD27. Every isolated RNA sample was fully reverse transcribed, so sequencing captured expressed TCRB transcripts. The repertoire was sequenced with immunoSEQ multiplex PCR; TCRdb's copy has only in-frame clones and lacks some. The sample contains about 230,000 clones, about 9.3% of which appear only once.

The receptor comes from a woman aged 18-30 years in good health. The source material was naive CD4+ T cells from blood. The rearrangement uses TRBV18 and TRBJ2-5; D uncertain. CDR3 nucleotides: TGTGCCAGCTCACCTAGTTTGGAGACCCAGTACTTC. Its translation: CASSPSLETQYF.